This T cell receptor beta chain appears in the sequencing data of a study of beta chain features in type 1 diabetes. Trimming took off 4 bases at V and 5 bases at J, with 14 bases between the two ends. Germline assignment: CDR1 SQVTM and CDR2 ANQGSEA. The CDR3 is 14 amino acids. The sample holds a few counts of this clone. Its antigen remains unidentified. Of the isolated RNA, all was reverse transcribed, and so the sequenced material was expressed TCRB transcripts. This table comes from immunoSEQ multiplex PCR, and its TCRdb copy is limited to in-frame clones, with some not included. The sample includes under 250,000 clones, about 11% of them seen just once. Isolation of CD4+ naive, central memory, regulatory and stem cell-like memory cells was achieved by sorting via CD45RO/CCR7/CD25/CD127/CD95/CD27. Study conclusions and caveats: No resolution was reached here on whether HLA type influences TCRB rearrangement. Patients showed naive, central memory and Treg TCRB repertoires that appeared more similar than those of healthy donors. Moderate but significant shortening of TCRB CDR3s was recorded in all four CD4+ subsets from Type 1 diabetes patients.

The sample taken for sequencing was central memory CD4+ T cells from blood. The J gene is TRBJ1-4, the V gene TRBV29-1; no firm D call. This TCR came from a man aged 18 to 29 in good health. For the CDR3, the DNA is TGCAGCGTTGTATCGAGAGACTTCAATGAAAAACTGTTTTTT. It encodes CSVVSRDFNEKLFF.